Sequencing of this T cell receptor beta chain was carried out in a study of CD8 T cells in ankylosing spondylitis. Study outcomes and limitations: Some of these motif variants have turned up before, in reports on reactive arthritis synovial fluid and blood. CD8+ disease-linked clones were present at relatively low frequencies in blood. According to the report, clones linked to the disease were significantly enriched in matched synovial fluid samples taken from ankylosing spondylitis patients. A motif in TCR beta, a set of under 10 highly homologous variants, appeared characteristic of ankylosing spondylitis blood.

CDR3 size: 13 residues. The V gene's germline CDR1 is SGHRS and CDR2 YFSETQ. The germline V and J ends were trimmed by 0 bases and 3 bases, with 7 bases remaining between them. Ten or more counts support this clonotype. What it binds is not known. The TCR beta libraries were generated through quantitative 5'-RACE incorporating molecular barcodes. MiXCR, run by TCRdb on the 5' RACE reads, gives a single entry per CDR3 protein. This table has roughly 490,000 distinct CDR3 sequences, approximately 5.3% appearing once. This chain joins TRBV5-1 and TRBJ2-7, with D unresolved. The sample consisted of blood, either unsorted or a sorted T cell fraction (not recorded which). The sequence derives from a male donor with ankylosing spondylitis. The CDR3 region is CASSLGRLYEQYF. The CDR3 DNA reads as TGCGCCAGCAGCTTGGGCAGGCTCTACGAGCAGTACTTC. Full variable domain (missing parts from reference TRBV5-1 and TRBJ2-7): KAGVTQTPRYLIKTRGQQVTLSCSPISGHRSVSWYQQTPGQGLQFLFEYFSETQRNKGNFPGRFSGRQFSNSRSEMNVSTLELGDSALYLCASSLGRLYEQYFGPGTRLTVT.